One and the same sample provided the 23 T cell receptor beta chains below, sequenced in a study of PD-1 blockade in mismatch repair-deficient tumors. This table comes from immunoSEQ multiplex PCR, and its TCRdb copy is limited to in-frame clones, with some not included. This table holds roughly 120,000 clones, around nine tenths found once. The sequencing here drew on peripheral blood, taken approximately 69 weeks after starting pembrolizumab. These receptors came from an adult with mismatch repair-deficient cancer.

The CDR3 bases are TGTGCCAGCAGCCCATTAGACGGGGACCAGTACTTC. Translating gives CASSPLDGDQYF. The chain carries TRBV7-6 and TRBJ2-5; TRBD2 might be the D (5 bases). This CDR3 is 12 amino acids long. V was shortened by 5 bases and J by 10 bases, with 14 bases between the two germline ends. Germline V CDR1 and CDR2: SGHVS, FNYEAQ.

This chain joins TRBV4-1 and TRBJ2-1; 7 nucleotides match TRBD2. Germline lookup yields CDR1 MGHRA and CDR2 YSYEKL. V lost 5 bases to trimming and J lost 12 bases; unmatched junction nucleotides: 7. This CDR3 spans 12 amino acids. CDR3 coding DNA: TGCGCCAGCAGCAGTCGGGGGGAATGGCAGTTCTTC. Protein sequence: CASSSRGEWQFF.

J is TRBJ2-3 and V is TRBV15; the match to TRBD1 covers 8 bases. Germline V lookup: CDR1 LNHNV, CDR2 YYDKDF (reference sequence). The CDR3 is 15 amino acids. The V and J ends lost 0 bases and 7 bases, in that order; junction bases with no gene match: 6. CDR3 sequence (DNA): TGTGCCACCAGCAGAGATGACAGGGGCTTGAATACGCAGTATTTT. It yields the protein CATSRDDRGLNTQYF.

The V call is TRBV6-5, the J call TRBJ2-2; D tentatively fits TRBD1 or TRBD2 (5 bases each). Trimming left V 2 bases short and J 7 bases short, with 11 bases between. CDR3 size: 14 residues. Germline CDR1 and CDR2: MNHEY and SVGAGI. The CDR3 region has the DNA TGTGCCAGCAGTTACATGTGGGGGAACGGGGAGCTGTTTTTT. Encoded protein: CASSYMWGNGELFF.

This chain joins TRBV19 and TRBJ1-1; tentatively, D is TRBD1 (6 bases). The ends were cut back, 4 bases at V and 5 bases at J, with 11 bases in the middle. The CDR3 extends over 13 amino acids. Germline CDR1 LNHDA, CDR2 SQIVND (reference sequence). CDR3 protein: CASSTYTGTEAFF. The CDR3, as DNA: TGTGCCAGTAGTACCTACACAGGGACTGAAGCTTTCTTT.

The V call is TRBV21-1, the J call TRBJ1-5; the table's D call, TRBD1, has no DNA check behind it. TRBV21-1 is termed a pseudogene. The CDR3 runs 16 residues. Here the CDR3 reads CASSYKRFRVDQPQHF. The CDR3 coding sequence is TGTGCCAGCAGCTATAAAAGGTTCAGGGTGGATCAGCCCCAGCATTTT.

This rearrangement joins TRBV13 to TRBJ2-3; the match to TRBD2 covers 10 bases. The CDR3 has 15 residues. Germline lookup yields CDR1 PRHDT and CDR2 FYEKMQ (reference sequence). Trimming cost V 5 bases and J 2 bases; bases outside gene matches: 4. The CDR3 coding sequence is TGTGCCAGCAGCCGAGCGGGAGGGATCACAGATACGCAGTATTTT. Translated: CASSRAGGITDTQYF.

This chain joins TRBV6-5 and TRBJ1-2, with TRBD1 as a possible D gene (5 bases). V was cut by 2 bases and J by 8 bases, with 12 bases left in between. Germline CDR1 is MNHEY and CDR2 is SVGAGI. This CDR3 comprises 13 residues. The CDR3 loop is CASSYAAGEGYTF. The CDR3 nucleotides read TGTGCCAGCAGTTACGCGGCGGGGGAGGGCTACACCTTC.

The V and J genes are TRBV28 and TRBJ2-1; TRBD2 agrees at 8 bases. CDR3 length: 17 residues. Germline assignment: CDR1 MDHEN and CDR2 SYDVKM. V was clipped by 2 bases and J by 0 bases; unmatched bases: 6. CDR3 in amino acids: CASSLTGAGDSYNEQFF. Here the CDR3 DNA reads TGTGCCAGCAGTTTAACCGGAGCGGGGGACTCCTACAATGAGCAGTTCTTC.

V and J are TRBV11-2 and TRBJ2-5, with D perhaps matching TRBD2 (6 bases). Trimming stripped 5 bases from V and 3 bases from J, with 22 bases between. The CDR3 extends over 17 amino acids. Germline CDR1 and CDR2: SGHAT and FQNNGV. The CDR3 protein is CASSRRGGREVEETQYF. CDR3 bases: TGTGCCAGCAGCCGACGGGGAGGCAGGGAGGTGGAAGAGACCCAGTACTTC.

This clone was detected only once. J is TRBJ2-2 and V is TRBV6-5, with D perhaps matching TRBD1 (5 bases). Germline V gene sequence: CDR1 MNHEY, CDR2 SVGAGI. Trimming stripped 2 bases from V and 7 bases from J, with 14 bases between. The CDR3 is 15 amino acids. This CDR3 reads CASSYRAGFGGELFF. CDR3 sequence (DNA): TGTGCCAGCAGTTACAGGGCAGGGTTTGGCGGGGAGCTGTTTTTT.

The rearrangement joins TRBV6-5 to TRBJ1-2; 8 bases line up with TRBD1. In germline, CDR1 is MNHEY, CDR2 SVGAGI. J was trimmed by 5 bases and V by 6 bases; bases with no gene match: 8. The CDR3 runs 14 residues. DNA for the CDR3: TGTGCCAGCAGACCGGGGACAGGACCTTATGGCTACACCTTC. This codes for CASRPGTGPYGYTF.

CDR3 sequence (DNA): TGTGCCATCGGGTCTAGCGGGACTAGCAATGAGCAGTTCTTC. Amino acid sequence: CAIGSSGTSNEQFF. J is TRBJ2-1 and V is TRBV10-3; 9 bases agree with TRBD2. The CDR3 runs to 14 residues. Trimming at V came to 8 bases and at J to 6 bases, leaving 8 bases not matched to a gene. Germline V gene lookup returns CDR1 ENHRY and CDR2 SYGVKD.

This chain joins TRBV2 and TRBJ2-3; D remains unclear. V was cut by 3 bases and J by 0 bases, with 19 bases left in between. From germline, CDR1 is SNHLY and CDR2 FYNNEI. The CDR3 has 18 residues. The CDR3 DNA is TGTGCCAGCAGTGATTTCGCCCACATAAGCTTAAGCACAGATACGCAGTATTTT. This codes for CASSDFAHISLSTDTQYF.

The chain employs TRBV4-1 and TRBJ1-2, with a tentative D call TRBD1 (6 bases). V gave up 2 bases and J gave up 3 bases, with 10 bases separating them. This CDR3 contains 14 residues. Germline V CDR1 and CDR2: MGHRA, YSYEKL. In nucleotides, the CDR3 is TGCGCCAGCAGCCAAAGACAGGCGGACTATGGCTACACCTTC. Translating gives CASSQRQADYGYTF.

The rearrangement joins TRBV6-5 to TRBJ2-7, with no clear D. The V end was cut by 11 bases, the J end by 4 bases, with 12 bases between. In germline, CDR1 is MNHEY, CDR2 SVGAGI. The CDR3 runs 11 residues. CDR3 bases: TGTGCCTCCGCGACTTATTACGAGCAGTACTTC. Protein product: CASATYYEQYF.

V usage is TRBV27 and J usage is TRBJ2-2; 7 nucleotides agree with TRBD1. The CDR3 contains 15 residues. The V gene end was trimmed by 6 bases and the J gene end by 3 bases; junction bases not matched to a gene: 7. Germline values: CDR1 MNHEY, CDR2 SMNVEV (reference sequence). In DNA, the CDR3 is TGTGCCAGCAGCCCCGGGACAGCCCACACCGGGGAGCTGTTTTTT. This codes for CASSPGTAHTGELFF.

V and J are TRBV9 and TRBJ2-2; weak D call: TRBD2 (6 bases). Germline V gene data show CDR1 as SGDLS and CDR2 as YYNGEE. Trimming took 3 bases from V and 6 from J, leaving 21 bases between them. The CDR3 length is 17 residues. In nucleotides, the CDR3 is TGTGCCAGCAGCGCGCCGAGGGGCGCTAGCGCATCCGGGGAGCTGTTTTTT. Translating it yields CASSAPRGASASGELFF.

The chain is built from TRBV10-2 and TRBJ2-7, with 7 bases aligning to TRBD1. The germline gives CDR1 WSHSY, CDR2 SAAADI. This CDR3 region has 14 residues. V was pared by 8 bases and J by 3 bases, with 10 bases of the junction left unmatched. CDR3: CASQDPGGRYEQYF. The CDR3 region has the DNA TGCGCCAGCCAGGATCCAGGGGGTCGCTACGAGCAGTACTTC.

The V and J genes are TRBV11-3 and TRBJ2-5, with a tentative D call TRBD1 (5 bases). Trimming left V 5 bases short and J 4 bases short, with 14 bases between. This CDR3 contains 14 residues. The germline V gene has CDR1 SGHNT and CDR2 YENEEA. CDR3 loop: CASSSTGLGETQYF. The CDR3 DNA sequence: TGTGCCAGCAGCAGCACAGGTCTAGGAGAGACCCAGTACTTC.

This chain joins TRBV5-1 and TRBJ2-3; TRBD2 matches at 8 bases. The CDR3 totals 17 residues. J lost 4 bases, V lost 3 bases, and 13 bases had no gene match. The germline CDR1 and CDR2 sequences are SGHRS and YFSETQ. The CDR3 DNA reads TGCGCCAGCAGCTCGAACCCTCCCCTAGCGGGCGCAGATACGCAGTATTTT. Amino acids: CASSSNPPLAGADTQYF.

For this clone: This specimen includes other DNA sequences encoding the same CDR3. V and J are TRBV4-3 and TRBJ2-7; weak D call: TRBD2 (5 bases). Germline CDR1 is LGHNA and CDR2 is YSLEER. Trimming stripped 1 base from V and 2 bases from J, with 9 bases between. This CDR3 comprises 14 residues. The CDR3 loop is CASSQGPGTYEQYF. In nucleotides, the CDR3 is TGCGCCAGCAGCCAAGGTCCGGGGACCTACGAGCAGTACTTC.

The gene calls are TRBV4-2 and TRBJ2-3, with TRBD1 as a possible D gene (5 bases). Trimming took off 0 bases at V and 2 bases at J, with 6 bases between the two ends. CDR3 length: 14 residues. Germline V gene lookup returns CDR1 LGHNA and CDR2 YNFKEQ. The CDR3 DNA reads as TGTGCCAGCAGCCAAGAGACAGCCACAGATACGCAGTATTTT. Its protein product is CASSQETATDTQYF.